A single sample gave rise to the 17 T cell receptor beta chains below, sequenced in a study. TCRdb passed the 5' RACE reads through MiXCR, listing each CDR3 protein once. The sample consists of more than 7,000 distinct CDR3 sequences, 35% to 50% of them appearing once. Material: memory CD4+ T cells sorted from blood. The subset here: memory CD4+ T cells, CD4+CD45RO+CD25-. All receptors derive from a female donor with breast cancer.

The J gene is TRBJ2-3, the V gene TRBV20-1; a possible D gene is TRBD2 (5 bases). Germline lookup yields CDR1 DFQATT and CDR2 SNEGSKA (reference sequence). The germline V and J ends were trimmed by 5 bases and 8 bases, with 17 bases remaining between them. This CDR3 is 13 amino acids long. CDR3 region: CSAASRFGSTQYF. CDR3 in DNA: TGCAGTGCTGCAAGCCGCTTTGGGAGTACGCAGTATTTT.

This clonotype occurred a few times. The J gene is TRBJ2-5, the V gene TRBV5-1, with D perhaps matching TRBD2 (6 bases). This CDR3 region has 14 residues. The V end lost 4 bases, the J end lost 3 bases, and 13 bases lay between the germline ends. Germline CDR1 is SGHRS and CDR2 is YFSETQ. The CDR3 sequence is CASSPLAGKETQYF. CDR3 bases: TGCGCCAGCAGCCCCCTGGCGGGAAAAGAGACCCAGTACTTC. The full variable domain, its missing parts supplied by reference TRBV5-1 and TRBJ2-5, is KAGVTQTPRYLIKTRGQQVTLSCSPISGHRSVSWYQQTPGQGLQFLFEYFSETQRNKGNFPGRFSGRQFSNSRSEMNVSTLELGDSALYLCASSPLAGKETQYFGPGTRLLVL.

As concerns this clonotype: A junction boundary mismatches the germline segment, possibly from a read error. CDR3 DNA: TGCGGTGCTAGGGGCGGAGATCTTATGAACACTGAAGCTTTCTTT. This codes for CGARGGDLMNTEAFF. This chain joins TRBV20-1 and TRBJ1-1; a possible D gene is TRBD1 (5 bases). Per the germline V gene, CDR1 is DFQATT and CDR2 is SNEGSKA (reference sequence). The CDR3 has 15 residues.

As DNA, the CDR3 is TGCGCCAGCAGCCAAGATCATCCCCCTGACAATGAGCAGTTCTTC. The encoded protein is CASSQDHPPDNEQFF. V is TRBV4-3 and J is TRBJ2-1, with no clear D. Trimming took 0 bases from V and 5 from J, leaving 11 bases between them. The CDR3 consists of 15 residues. Germline loops: CDR1 LGHNA, CDR2 YSLEER.

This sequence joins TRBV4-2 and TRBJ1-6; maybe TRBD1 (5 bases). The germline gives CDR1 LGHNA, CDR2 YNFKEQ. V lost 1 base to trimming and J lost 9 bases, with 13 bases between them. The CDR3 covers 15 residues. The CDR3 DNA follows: TGTGCCAGCAGCCAAGGATGGGGGTTAGTTTCACCCCTCCACTTT. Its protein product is CASSQGWGLVSPLHF.

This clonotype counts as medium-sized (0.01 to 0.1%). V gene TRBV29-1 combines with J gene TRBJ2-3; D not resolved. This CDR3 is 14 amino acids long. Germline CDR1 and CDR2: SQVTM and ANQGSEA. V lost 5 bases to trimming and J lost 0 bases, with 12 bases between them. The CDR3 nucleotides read TGCAGCGTTCCTAACCCCATTAGCACAGATACGCAGTATTTT. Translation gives CSVPNPISTDTQYF.

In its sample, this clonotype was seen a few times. CDR3 sequence reads: CSVGLVGGGIYGYTF. The CDR3 nucleotides read TGCAGCGTTGGACTGGTCGGTGGAGGGATATATGGCTACACCTTC. V and J are TRBV29-1 and TRBJ1-2; unclear D gene. The V gene's germline CDR1 is SQVTM and CDR2 ANQGSEA. The CDR3 length is 15 residues. The V and J ends lost 4 bases and 5 bases respectively, with 20 bases between them.

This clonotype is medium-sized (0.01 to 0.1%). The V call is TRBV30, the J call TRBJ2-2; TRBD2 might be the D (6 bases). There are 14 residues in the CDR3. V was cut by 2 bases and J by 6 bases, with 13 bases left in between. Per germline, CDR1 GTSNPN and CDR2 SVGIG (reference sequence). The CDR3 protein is CAWSLTWEAGELFF. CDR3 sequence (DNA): TGTGCCTGGAGTCTAACGTGGGAGGCCGGGGAGCTGTTTTTT.

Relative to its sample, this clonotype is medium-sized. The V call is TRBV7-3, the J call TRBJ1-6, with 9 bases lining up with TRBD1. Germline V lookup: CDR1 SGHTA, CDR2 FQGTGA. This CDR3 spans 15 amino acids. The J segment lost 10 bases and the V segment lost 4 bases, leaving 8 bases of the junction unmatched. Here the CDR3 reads CASSSTGTGTSPLHF. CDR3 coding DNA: TGTGCCAGCAGCTCTACCGGGACAGGGACATCACCCCTCCACTTT.

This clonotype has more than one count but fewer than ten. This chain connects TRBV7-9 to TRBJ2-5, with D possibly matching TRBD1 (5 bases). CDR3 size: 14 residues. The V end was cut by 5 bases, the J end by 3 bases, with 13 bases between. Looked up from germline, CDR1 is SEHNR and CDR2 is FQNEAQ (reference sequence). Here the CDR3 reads CASSPEVTEETQYF. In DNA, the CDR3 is TGTGCCAGCAGCCCTGAAGTGACAGAAGAGACCCAGTACTTC. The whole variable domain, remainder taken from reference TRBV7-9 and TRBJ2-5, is DTGVSQNPRHKITKRGQNVTFRCDPISEHNRLYWYRQTLGQGPEFLTYFQNEAQLEKSRLLSDRFSAERPKGSFSTLEIQRTEQGDSAMYLCASSPEVTEETQYFGPGTRLLVL.

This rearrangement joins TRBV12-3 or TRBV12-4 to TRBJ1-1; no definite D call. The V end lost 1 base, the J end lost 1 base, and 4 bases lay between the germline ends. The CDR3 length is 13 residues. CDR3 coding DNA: TGTGCCAGCAGTTTAGGTCAGAACACTGAAGCTTTCTTT. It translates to CASSLGQNTEAFF.

The CDR3 reads CASSRTVTYGYTF. The CDR3 DNA reads TGTGCCAGCTCACGGACGGTGACCTATGGCTACACCTTC. The V call is TRBV18, the J call TRBJ1-2; D is unresolved. V dropped 4 bases and J dropped 4 bases, with 10 bases sitting between them. The germline CDR1 and CDR2 sequences are KGHSH and LQKENI. This CDR3 is 13 amino acids long.

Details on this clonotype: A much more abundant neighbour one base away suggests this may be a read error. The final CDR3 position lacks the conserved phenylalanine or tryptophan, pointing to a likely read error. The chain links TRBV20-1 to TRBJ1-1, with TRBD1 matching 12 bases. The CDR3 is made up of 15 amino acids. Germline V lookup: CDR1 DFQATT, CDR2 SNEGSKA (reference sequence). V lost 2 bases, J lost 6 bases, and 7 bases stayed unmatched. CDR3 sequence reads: CSARHRDRGQAEAFS. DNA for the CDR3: TGCAGTGCTAGACACCGGGACAGGGGGCAAGCTGAAGCTTTCTCT.

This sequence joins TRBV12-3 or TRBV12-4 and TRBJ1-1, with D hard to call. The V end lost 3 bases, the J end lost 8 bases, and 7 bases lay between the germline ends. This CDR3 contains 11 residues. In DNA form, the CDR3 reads TGTGCCAGCAGTTTGGTCGGAGAAGCTTTCTTT. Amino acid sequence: CASSLVGEAFF.

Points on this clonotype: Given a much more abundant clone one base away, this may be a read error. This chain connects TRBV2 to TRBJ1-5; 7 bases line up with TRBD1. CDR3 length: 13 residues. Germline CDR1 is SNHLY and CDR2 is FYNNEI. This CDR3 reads CASRGQMDQPRHF. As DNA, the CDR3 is TGTGCCAGCAGGGGACAGATGGATCAGCCCCGGCATTTT. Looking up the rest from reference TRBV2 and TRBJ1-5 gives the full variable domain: EPEVTQTPSHQVTQMGQEVILRCVPISNHLYFYWYRQILGQKVEFLVSFYNNEISEKSEIFDDQFSVERPDGSNFTLKIRSTKLEDSAMYFCASRGQMDQPRHFGDGTRLSIL.

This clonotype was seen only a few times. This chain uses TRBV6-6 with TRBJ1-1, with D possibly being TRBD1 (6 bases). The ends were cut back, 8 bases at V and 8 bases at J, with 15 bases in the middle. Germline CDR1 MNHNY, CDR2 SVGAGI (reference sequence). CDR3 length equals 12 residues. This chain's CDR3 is CASLGGASEAFF. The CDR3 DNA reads TGTGCCAGCCTGGGGGGCGCGTCAGAAGCTTTCTTT.

The CDR3 bases are TGCAGCGTCCTCCTGGGATTGGAGACCCAGTACTTC. Translation gives CSVLLGLETQYF. The chain recombines TRBV29-1 with TRBJ2-5; D is ambiguous. This CDR3 region has 12 residues. In germline, CDR1 is SQVTM, CDR2 ANQGSEA. Trimming removed 6 bases at V and 5 bases at J, with 13 bases between.